The clone carrying this T cell receptor (beta chain) was seen a handful of times. Profiling relied on immunoSEQ multiplex PCR, and the TCRdb table lists in-frame clones only, not all of them. The profile shows 250,000 to 300,000 clones, nearly 90% of them singletons. This specimen comes from a study of blood T cell repertoires in COVID-19. Across the whole study: Samples of COVID-19 (acute and convalescent) were obtained from the United States, Italy and Spain. T cells, B-cell-depleted T cells, or PBMCs supplied cDNA or gDNA.

The V and J ends lost 4 bases and 4 bases respectively, with 10 bases between them. Germline V CDR1 and CDR2: LNHDA, SQIVND (reference sequence). CDR3 length equals 13 residues. The clonotype was recovered from a woman in her forties who had recovered from COVID-19. The rearrangement links TRBV19 to TRBJ1-1; D ambiguous. Sequencing was done on a sample of peripheral blood. The chain's CDR3 is CASSTQSGTEAFF. CDR3 sequence (DNA): TGTGCCAGTAGTACCCAGTCAGGCACTGAAGCTTTCTTT. Full variable domain (rest looked up from reference TRBV19 and TRBJ1-1): DGGITQSPKYLFRKEGQNVTLSCEQNLNHDAMYWYRQDPGQGLRLIYYSQIVNDFQKGDIAEGYSVSREKKESFPLTVTSAQKNPTAFYLCASSTQSGTEAFFGQGTRLTVV.